This entry concerns a single TCR beta chain. The sample belongs to a study of control samples from healthy donors and cancer patients. This CDR3 has 15 residues. Per germline, CDR1 MNHEY and CDR2 SMNVEV (reference sequence). Trimming removed 3 bases from V and 9 bases from J; junction bases left unmatched: 6. Profiling relied on immunoSEQ multiplex PCR, and the TCRdb table lists in-frame clones only, not all of them. The repertoire holds roughly 130,000 clones, with about 95% as singletons. The TCR was taken from a young man in good health. The J gene is TRBJ2-1, the V gene TRBV27, with 12 positions matching TRBD2. The sample comprised blood. The CDR3 DNA reads TGTGCCAGCAGTTTCTCTAGCGGGGGGGCGGGTGAGCAGTTCTTC. This codes for CASSFSSGGAGEQFF.